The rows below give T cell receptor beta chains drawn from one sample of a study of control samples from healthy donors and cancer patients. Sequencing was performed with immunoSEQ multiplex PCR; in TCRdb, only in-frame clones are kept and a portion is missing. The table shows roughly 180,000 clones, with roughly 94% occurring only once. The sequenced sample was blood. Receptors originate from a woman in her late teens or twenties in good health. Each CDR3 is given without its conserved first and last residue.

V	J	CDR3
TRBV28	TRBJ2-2	ASIYPLTGELF
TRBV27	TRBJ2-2	ASSFYGTLTGELF
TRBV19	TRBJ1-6	ASSILGLGQNNSPLH
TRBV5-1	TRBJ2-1	ASMVGNEQF
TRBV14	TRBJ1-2	ASRPGTGYGYT
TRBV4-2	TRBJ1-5	ASSPQGGGPDQPQH
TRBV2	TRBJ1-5	ASSGSGSLQPQH
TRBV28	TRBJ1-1	ASRKTGGANTEAF
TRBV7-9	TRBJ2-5	ASSLAGGETQY
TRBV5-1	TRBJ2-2	ASSTGQPNTGELF
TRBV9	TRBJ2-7	ASSPEGGEYEQY
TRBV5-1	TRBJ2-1	ASSLVGSWAEQF
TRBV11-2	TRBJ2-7	ASSLDWGQGSSYEQY
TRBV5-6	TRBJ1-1	ASSLRVDTEAF
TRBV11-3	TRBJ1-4	ASSLGVQGAGNEKLF
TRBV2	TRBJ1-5	ASMREGYGQPQH
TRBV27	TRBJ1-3	ASSFSPSSSSGNTIY
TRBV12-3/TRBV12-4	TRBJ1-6	ASSLRGNSPLH
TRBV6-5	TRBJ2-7	ASSLAGEYYEQY
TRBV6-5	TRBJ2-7	ASRSSWGLGYEQY
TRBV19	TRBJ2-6	ASSTRQGAASGANVLT
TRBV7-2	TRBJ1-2	ASSLVNRDYGYT
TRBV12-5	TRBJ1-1	ASGTAYLAGETANTEAF
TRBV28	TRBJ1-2	ASSPSGGYGYT
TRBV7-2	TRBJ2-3	ASSLVGGPFPGDTQY
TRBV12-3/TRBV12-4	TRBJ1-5	ASRQGVQPQH
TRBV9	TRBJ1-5	ASSVTGGEGQPQH
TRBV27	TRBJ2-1	ASSFGHGGEQF
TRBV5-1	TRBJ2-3	ASTSGGTADTQY
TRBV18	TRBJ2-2	ASSPRQKPGELF
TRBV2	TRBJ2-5	ASRLVGETQY
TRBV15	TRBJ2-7	ATSLGDGDHEQY
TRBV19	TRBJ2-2	ASSIRRITGELF
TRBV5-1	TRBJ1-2	ASSDQGNYGYT
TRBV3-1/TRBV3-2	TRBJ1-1	ASSQIPNTEAF
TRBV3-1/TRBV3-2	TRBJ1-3	ASSQIHSGTIY
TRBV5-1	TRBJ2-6	ASHLVGGPGANVLT
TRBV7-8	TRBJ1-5	ASSLATADRQPQH
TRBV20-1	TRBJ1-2	STPVGGGYT
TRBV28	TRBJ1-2	ASSLIQGGGGYT
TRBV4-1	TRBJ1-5	ASSQVVGSNQPQH